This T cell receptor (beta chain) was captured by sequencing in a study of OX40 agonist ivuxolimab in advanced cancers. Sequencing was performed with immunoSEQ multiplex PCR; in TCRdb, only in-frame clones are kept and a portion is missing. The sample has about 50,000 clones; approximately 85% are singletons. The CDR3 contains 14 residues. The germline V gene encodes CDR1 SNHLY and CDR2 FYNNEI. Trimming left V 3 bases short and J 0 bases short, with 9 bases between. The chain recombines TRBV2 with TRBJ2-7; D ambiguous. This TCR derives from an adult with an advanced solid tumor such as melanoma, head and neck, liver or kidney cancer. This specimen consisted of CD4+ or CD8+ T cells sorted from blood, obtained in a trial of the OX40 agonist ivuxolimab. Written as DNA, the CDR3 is TGTGCCAGCAGTGAGGGTATATCCTCCTACGAGCAGTACTTC. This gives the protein CASSEGISSYEQYF.